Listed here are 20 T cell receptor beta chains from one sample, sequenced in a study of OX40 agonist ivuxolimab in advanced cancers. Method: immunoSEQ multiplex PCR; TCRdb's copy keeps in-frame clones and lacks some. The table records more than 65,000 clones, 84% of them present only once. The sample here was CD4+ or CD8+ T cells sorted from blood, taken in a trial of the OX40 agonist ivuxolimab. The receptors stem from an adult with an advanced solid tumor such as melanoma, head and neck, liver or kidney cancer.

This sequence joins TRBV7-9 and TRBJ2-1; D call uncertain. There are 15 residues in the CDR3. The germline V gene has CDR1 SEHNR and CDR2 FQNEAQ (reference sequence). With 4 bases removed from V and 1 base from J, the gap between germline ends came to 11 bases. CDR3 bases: TGTGCCAGCAGCTACTCATCTCCTTCCTACAATGAGCAGTTCTTC. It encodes CASSYSSPSYNEQFF.

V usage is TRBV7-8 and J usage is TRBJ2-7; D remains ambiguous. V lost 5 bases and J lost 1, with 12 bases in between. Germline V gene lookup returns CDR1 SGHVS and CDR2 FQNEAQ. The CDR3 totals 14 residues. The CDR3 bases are TGTGCCAGCAGCCCACGCTGGGAATCCTACGAGCAGTACTTC. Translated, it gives CASSPRWESYEQYF.

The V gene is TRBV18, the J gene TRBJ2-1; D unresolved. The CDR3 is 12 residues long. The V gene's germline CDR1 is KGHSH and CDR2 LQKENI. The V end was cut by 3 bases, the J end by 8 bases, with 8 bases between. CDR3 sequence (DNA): TGTGCCAGCTCACCCCCGCCCGATGAGCAGTTCTTC. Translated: CASSPPPDEQFF.

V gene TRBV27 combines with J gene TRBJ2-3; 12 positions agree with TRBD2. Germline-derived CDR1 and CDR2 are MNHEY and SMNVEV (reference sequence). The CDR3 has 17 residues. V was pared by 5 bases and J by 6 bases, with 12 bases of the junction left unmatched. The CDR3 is CASSIRRLAGDQDTQYF. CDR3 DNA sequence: TGTGCCAGCAGTATAAGGAGACTAGCGGGAGATCAGGATACGCAGTATTTT.

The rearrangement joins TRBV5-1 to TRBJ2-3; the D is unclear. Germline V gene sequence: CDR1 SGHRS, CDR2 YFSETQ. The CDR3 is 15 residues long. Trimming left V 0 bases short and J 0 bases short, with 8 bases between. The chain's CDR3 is CASSLALASTDTQYF. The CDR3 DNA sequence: TGCGCCAGCAGCTTGGCCCTGGCTAGCACAGATACGCAGTATTTT.

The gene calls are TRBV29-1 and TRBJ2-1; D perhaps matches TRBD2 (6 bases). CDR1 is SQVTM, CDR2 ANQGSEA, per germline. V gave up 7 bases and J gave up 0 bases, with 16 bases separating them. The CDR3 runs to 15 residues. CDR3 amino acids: CSARFAGSSYNEQFF. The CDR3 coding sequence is TGCAGCGCCCGCTTCGCGGGGAGCTCCTACAATGAGCAGTTCTTC.

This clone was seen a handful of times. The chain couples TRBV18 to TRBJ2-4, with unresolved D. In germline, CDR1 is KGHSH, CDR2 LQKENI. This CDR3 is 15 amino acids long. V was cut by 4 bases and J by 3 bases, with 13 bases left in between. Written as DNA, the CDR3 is TGTGCCAGCTCACAGCTCGACACTCACAAAAACATTCAGTACTTC. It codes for CASSQLDTHKNIQYF.

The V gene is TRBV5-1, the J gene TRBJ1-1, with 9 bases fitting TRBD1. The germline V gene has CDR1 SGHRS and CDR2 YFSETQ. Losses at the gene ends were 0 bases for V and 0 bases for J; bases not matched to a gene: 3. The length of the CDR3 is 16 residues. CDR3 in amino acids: CASSLGTGVLNTEAFF. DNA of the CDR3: TGCGCCAGCAGCTTGGGGACAGGGGTCCTGAACACTGAAGCTTTCTTT.

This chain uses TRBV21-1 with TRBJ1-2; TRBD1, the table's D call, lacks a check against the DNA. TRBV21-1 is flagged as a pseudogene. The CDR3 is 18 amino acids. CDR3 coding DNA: TGTGCCAGCAGCAAACACCGGGACAGGGGGTCGGAGGGCTATGGCTACACCTTC. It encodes CASSKHRDRGSEGYGYTF.

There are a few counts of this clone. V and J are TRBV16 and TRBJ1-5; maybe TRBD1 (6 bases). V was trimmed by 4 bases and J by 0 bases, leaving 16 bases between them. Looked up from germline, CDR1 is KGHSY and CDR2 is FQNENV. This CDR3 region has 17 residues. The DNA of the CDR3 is TGTGCCAGCAGCCCTACACAGGGAAGGGATAGCAATCAGCCCCAGCATTTT. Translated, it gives CASSPTQGRDSNQPQHF.

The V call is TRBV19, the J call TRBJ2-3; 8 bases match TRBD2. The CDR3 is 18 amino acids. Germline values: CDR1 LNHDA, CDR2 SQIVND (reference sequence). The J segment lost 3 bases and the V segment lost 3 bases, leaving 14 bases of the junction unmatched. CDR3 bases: TGTGCCAGTAGTATTGGGGTGTCGGGGACTAGTTTTACAGATACGCAGTATTTT. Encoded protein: CASSIGVSGTSFTDTQYF.

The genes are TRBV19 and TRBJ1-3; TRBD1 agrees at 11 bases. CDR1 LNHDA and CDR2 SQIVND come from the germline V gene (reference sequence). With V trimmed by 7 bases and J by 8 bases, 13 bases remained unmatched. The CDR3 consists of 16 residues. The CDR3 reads CASTTPWTGGADTIYF. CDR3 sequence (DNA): TGTGCCAGTACCACCCCGTGGACAGGGGGCGCAGACACCATATATTTT.

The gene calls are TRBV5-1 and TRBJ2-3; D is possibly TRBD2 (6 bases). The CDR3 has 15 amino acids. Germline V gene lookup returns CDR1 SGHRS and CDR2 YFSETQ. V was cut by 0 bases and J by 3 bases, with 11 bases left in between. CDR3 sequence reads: CASSLAGGATDTQYF. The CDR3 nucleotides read TGCGCCAGCAGCTTGGCCGGCGGGGCGACAGATACGCAGTATTTT.

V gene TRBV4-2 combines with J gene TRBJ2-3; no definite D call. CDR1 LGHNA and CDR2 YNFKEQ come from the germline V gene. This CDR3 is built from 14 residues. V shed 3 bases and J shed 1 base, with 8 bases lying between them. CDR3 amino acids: CASSQPSRTDTQYF. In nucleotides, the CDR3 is TGTGCCAGCAGCCAGCCCTCTCGCACAGATACGCAGTATTTT.

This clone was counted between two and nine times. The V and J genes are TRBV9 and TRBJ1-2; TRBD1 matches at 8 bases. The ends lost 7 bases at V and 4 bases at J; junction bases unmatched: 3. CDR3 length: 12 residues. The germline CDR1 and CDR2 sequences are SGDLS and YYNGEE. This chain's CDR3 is CASGQGIYGYTF. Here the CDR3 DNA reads TGTGCCAGCGGACAGGGAATCTATGGCTACACCTTC.

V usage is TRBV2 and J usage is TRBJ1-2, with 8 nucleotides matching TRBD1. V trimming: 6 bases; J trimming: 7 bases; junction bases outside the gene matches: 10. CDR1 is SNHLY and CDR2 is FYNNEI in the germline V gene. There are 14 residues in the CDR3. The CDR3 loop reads CASRSGTGGSGYTF. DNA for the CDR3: TGTGCCAGCAGGTCCGGGACAGGCGGGTCTGGCTACACCTTC. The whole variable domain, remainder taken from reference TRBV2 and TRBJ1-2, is EPEVTQTPSHQVTQMGQEVILRCVPISNHLYFYWYRQILGQKVEFLVSFYNNEISEKSEIFDDQFSVERPDGSNFTLKIRSTKLEDSAMYFCASRSGTGGSGYTFGSGTRLTVV.

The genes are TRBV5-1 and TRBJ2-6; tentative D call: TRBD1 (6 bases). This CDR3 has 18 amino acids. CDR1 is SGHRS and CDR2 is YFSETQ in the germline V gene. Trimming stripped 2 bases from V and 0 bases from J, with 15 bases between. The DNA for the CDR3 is TGCGCCAGCAGCTTAGACAGGCCGAGTTACTCTGGGGCCAACGTCCTGACTTTC. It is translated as CASSLDRPSYSGANVLTF.

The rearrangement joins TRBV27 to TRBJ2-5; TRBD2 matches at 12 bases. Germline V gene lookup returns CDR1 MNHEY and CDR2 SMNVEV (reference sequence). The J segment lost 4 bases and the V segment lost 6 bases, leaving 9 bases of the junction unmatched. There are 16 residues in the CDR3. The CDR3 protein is CASSRRLAGVSETQYF. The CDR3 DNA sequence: TGTGCCAGCAGCCGCCGACTAGCGGGAGTATCAGAGACCCAGTACTTC.

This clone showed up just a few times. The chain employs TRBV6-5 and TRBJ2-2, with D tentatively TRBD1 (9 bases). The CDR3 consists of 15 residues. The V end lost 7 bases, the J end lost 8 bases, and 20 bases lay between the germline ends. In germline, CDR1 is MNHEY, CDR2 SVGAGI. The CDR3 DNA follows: TGTGCCAGCAAACCGGGACAGGGCGGGAGGGGGGAGCTGTTTTTT. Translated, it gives CASKPGQGGRGELFF.

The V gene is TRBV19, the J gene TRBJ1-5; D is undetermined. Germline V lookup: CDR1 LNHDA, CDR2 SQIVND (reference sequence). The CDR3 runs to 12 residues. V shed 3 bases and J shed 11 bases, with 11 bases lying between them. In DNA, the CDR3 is TGTGCCAGTAGTATGGGAGCCCAGGCCCAGCATTTT. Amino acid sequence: CASSMGAQAQHF.